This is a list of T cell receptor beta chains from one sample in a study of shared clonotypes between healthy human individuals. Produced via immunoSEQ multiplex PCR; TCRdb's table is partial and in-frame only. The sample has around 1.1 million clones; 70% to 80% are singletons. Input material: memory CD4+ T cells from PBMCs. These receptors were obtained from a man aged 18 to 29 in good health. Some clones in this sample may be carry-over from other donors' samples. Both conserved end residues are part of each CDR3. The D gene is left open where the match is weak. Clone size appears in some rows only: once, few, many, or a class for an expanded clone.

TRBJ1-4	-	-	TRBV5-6	CASSFKSSLTNEKLFF	TGTGCCAGCAGCTTTAAAAGTAGTTTGACTAATGAAAAACTGTTTTTT
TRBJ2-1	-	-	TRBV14	CASSQNFPRDPTYNEQFF	TGTGCCAGCAGCCAAAACTTCCCGCGGGACCCGACCTACAATGAGCAGTTCTTC
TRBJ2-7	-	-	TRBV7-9	CASSLLGTLHEQYF	TGTGCCAGCAGCCTTCTCGGGACACTCCACGAGCAGTACTTC
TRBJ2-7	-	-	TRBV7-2	CASSPSRGSYEQYF	TGTGCCAGCAGCCCTAGCCGGGGATCCTACGAGCAGTACTTC
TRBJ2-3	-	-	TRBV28	CASSTPWGLVGYTQYF	TGTGCCAGCAGTACCCCGTGGGGGCTGGTGGGATATACGCAGTATTTT
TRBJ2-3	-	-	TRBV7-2	CASSFPYADTQYF	TGTGCCAGCAGCTTCCCTTACGCAGATACGCAGTATTTT
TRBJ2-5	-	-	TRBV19	CARRVQETQYF	TGTGCCCGCAGGGTCCAAGAGACCCAGTACTTC
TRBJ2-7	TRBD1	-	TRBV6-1	CASSRTGIDYEQYF	TGTGCCAGCAGCAGGACAGGGATCGACTACGAGCAGTACTTC
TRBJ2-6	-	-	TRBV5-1	CASSYVISGANVLTF	TGCGCCAGCAGCTACGTTATCTCTGGGGCCAACGTCCTGACTTTC
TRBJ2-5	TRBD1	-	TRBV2	CASRKTGGQETQYF	TGTGCCAGCAGAAAAACAGGGGGCCAAGAGACCCAGTACTTC
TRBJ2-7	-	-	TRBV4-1	CASSQVQAVTYEQYF	TGCGCCAGCAGCCAAGTCCAAGCGGTTACCTACGAGCAGTACTTC
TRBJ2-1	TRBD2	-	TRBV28	CASSSRLANEQFF	TGTGCCAGCAGTTCCCGACTAGCGAATGAGCAGTTCTTC
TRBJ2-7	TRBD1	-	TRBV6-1	CASSVTGGIRRNEQYF	TGTGCCAGCAGTGTTACAGGGGGGATACGAAGGAACGAGCAGTACTTC
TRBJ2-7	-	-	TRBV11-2	CASSLDGVGEQYF	TGTGCCAGCAGCTTAGACGGGGTGGGGGAGCAGTACTTC
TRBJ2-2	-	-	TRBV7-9	CASSQRLVVFF	TGTGCCAGCAGCCAGCGTCTAGTGGTGTTTTTT
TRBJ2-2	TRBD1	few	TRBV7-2	CASSYRQGSKELFF	TGTGCCAGCAGCTATCGACAGGGGAGTAAGGAGCTGTTTTTT
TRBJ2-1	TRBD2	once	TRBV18	CASSQGDYFGDEQFF	TGTGCCAGCTCACAAGGGGACTATTTCGGGGATGAGCAGTTCTTC
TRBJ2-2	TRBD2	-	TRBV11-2	CASSVRLAGGNTGELFF	TGTGCCAGCAGCGTAAGACTAGCGGGAGGGAACACCGGGGAGCTGTTTTTT
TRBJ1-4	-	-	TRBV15	CATSRGQRRHHEKLFF	TGTGCCACCAGCAGAGGCCAAAGACGCCATCATGAAAAACTGTTTTTT
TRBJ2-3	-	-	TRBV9	CASSVAPGSSTDTQYF	TGTGCCAGCAGCGTAGCCCCAGGGTCTAGCACAGATACGCAGTATTTT
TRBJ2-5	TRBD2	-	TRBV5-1	CASSSLAGGDRETQYF	TGCGCCAGCAGCTCCCTAGCGGGAGGAGATCGAGAGACCCAGTACTTC
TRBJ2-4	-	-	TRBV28	CASKDRNIQYF	TGTGCCAGCAAGGACAGAAACATTCAGTACTTC
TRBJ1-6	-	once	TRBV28	CASSGGQQNSPLHF	TGTGCCAGCAGCGGAGGCCAACAGAATTCACCCCTCCACTTT
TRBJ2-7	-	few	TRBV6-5	CASSYGGGAYSYEQYF	TGTGCCAGCAGTTACGGAGGGGGCGCGTACTCCTACGAGCAGTACTTC
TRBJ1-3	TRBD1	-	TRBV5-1	CASSGLGQGNGNTIYF	TGCGCCAGCAGCGGCCTGGGACAGGGCAACGGAAACACCATATATTTT
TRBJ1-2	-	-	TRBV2	CASSGMGYYGYTF	TGTGCCAGCAGTGGGATGGGGTACTATGGCTACACCTTC
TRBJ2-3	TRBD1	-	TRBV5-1	CASSWGQSTDTQYF	TGCGCCAGCAGCTGGGGACAGAGCACAGATACGCAGTATTTT
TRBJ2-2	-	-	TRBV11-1	CASSPRGGSTGELFF	TGTGCCAGCAGCCCCAGGGGGGGTAGCACCGGGGAGCTGTTTTTT
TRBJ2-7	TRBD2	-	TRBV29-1	CSVAAREGREQYF	TGCAGCGTTGCTGCTCGGGAGGGCCGCGAGCAGTACTTC
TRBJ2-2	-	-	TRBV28	CASSRPNTGELFF	TGTGCCAGCAGCAGACCCAACACCGGGGAGCTGTTTTTT
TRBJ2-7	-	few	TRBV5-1	CASSLLIQGSNEQYF	TGCGCCAGCAGCTTGCTAATACAGGGATCCAACGAGCAGTACTTC
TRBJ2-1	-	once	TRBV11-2	CASSLGGEQFF	TGTGCCAGCAGCCTAGGGGGAGAGCAGTTCTTC
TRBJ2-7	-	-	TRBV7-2	CASSLAPYEQYF	TGTGCCAGCAGCTTGGCCCCCTACGAGCAGTACTTC
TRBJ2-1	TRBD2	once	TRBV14	CASSLLLAGVPYNEQFF	TGTGCCAGCAGCCTCCTGCTAGCGGGGGTCCCGTACAATGAGCAGTTCTTC
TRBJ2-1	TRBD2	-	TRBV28	CASNLAGENEQFF	TGTGCCAGCAATCTAGCGGGAGAGAATGAGCAGTTCTTC
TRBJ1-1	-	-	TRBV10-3	CAISRGINTEAFF	TGTGCCATCAGTCGGGGCATCAACACTGAAGCTTTCTTT
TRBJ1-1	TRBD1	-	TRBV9	CASSVGQGRTEAFF	TGTGCCAGCAGCGTAGGACAGGGGCGCACTGAAGCTTTCTTT
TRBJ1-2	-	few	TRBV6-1	CASDRWNYGYTF	TGTGCCAGCGACAGGTGGAACTATGGCTACACCTTC
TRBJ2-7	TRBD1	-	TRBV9	CASSVSSGTGYEQYF	TGTGCCAGCAGCGTATCCTCCGGGACAGGCTACGAGCAGTACTTC
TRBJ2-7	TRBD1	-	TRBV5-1	CASSLRGLGSYEQYF	TGCGCCAGCAGCTTAAGGGGGCTCGGATCCTACGAGCAGTACTTC
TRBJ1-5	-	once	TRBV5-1	CASSPGTNQPQHF	TGCGCCAGCAGCCCCGGGACAAATCAGCCCCAGCATTTT